This T cell receptor (beta chain) was found in a study of identical twins. Study-level points and caveats: In cord blood, abundant beta clonotypes had fewer insertions; memory showed no trend.

This clonotype was seen once. Its antigen is not known. Healthy Caucasians were all of the donors. TCRdb ran MiXCR on the 5' RACE reads and lists one entry per CDR3 protein. The table includes approximately 670,000 distinct CDR3 sequences, 5.5% to 6.5% detected once. Sample: naive T cells sorted from blood. This receptor was obtained from a young man in good health.

For the CDR3, the DNA is TGTGCCTGGTCTAGCGGGAGGGCGAATGAGCAGTTCTTC. Residues: CAWSSGRANEQFF. The chain recombines TRBV30 with TRBJ2-1; TRBD2 agrees at 12 bases. Germline V gives CDR1 GTSNPN, CDR2 SVGIG (reference sequence). CDR3 length equals 13 residues. Germline trimming cut 5 bases from V and 7 bases from J; bases unmatched to any gene: 3.